Sequencing of this T cell receptor beta chain was carried out in a study of blood T cell repertoires in COVID-19 (dated by TCRdb to about 2020). Regarding the research as a whole: Collaborator samples came from the United States, Italy and Spain and covered acute and convalescent phases of COVID-19. The dataset comprised deeply sampled blood TCRbeta repertoires from subjects exposed to, actively infected with, or recovered from COVID-19. The material from the prospective study consisted of cDNA or gDNA derived from T cells, B-cell-depleted T cells, or PBMCs. Nearly every sample came with metadata listing a de-identified subject ID, COVID-19 status, age in years and sex. The samples were drawn from the first 160 participants of the ongoing ImmuneRACE study and from roughly 1,300 subjects provided by 6 global collaborators. A freely available public database, intended as a resource for researchers studying the immune response to SARS-CoV-2, is where the repertoires were released. Where available, HLA class I and class II types were taken from metadata supplied by the sample provider and were not determined by assay-based typing. What the research found in general, with its limitations: Clinical and demographic metadata were provided uncurated, with the amount varying by source and participant.

TCRbeta CDR3 regions were amplified from genomic DNA using the immunoSEQ Assay, a bias-controlled multiplex PCR. In the source study's methods: The number of nucleated cells in each sample was estimated by amplification of reference gene primers within the assay. To quantify the absolute abundance of each unique TCRbeta CDR3 rearrangement, sequence reads were collapsed and filtered. Productive Simpson clonality was computed per sample as the square root of Simpson's diversity index over productive rearrangements. The source is immuneACCESS, and TCRdb retained only in-frame sequences with V and J called. Part of the clones is not carried over; for the studies checked, unresolved V genes explain less than half of this, and the remainder is unexplained. V, J and clone size reflect that table, while D and trimming were determined from the DNA. The table for this sample lists about 210,000 clones; 88% of them were counted only once. The ten biggest clones cover over 1.5% of the sample.

With respect to this clone: It has no known antigen specificity. The record has no base qualities; no much larger clone is one base away.

The germline V gene supplies CDR1 SGHAT and CDR2 FQNNGV. Spanning cysteine to phenylalanine, the CDR3 consists of 12 amino acids. CDR3 DNA only is kept here, 36 bases in frame from base 1. V trim: 4 bases; J trim: 9 bases; unmatched bases: 6. The collaborating institutions used their own protocols to collect whole blood in K2EDTA tubes. Collaborator samples were shipped for TCRbeta analysis as frozen whole blood, isolated PBMCs, or DNA extracted from either sample type. The V and J segments used are TRBV11-2 and TRBJ2-7, with TRBD1 matching 7 junction bases. Sequencing was done on a sample of peripheral blood. The sequence was collected from a man between 70 and 80 years old with acute or convalescent COVID-19. The nucleotides are TGTGCCAGCAGCTCACTACAGGGGCGGCAGTACTTC. Translated, it gives CASSSLQGRQYF.